These 8 T cell receptor beta chains share one sample of origin, sequenced in a study of T-cell memory formation after mild COVID-19. TCRdb passed the 5' RACE reads through MiXCR, listing each CDR3 protein once. The table records a few hundred thousand distinct CDR3 sequences, approximately 16% of them present only once. The sample consisted of PBMCs or a T cell subset sorted from them (not recorded which). The receptor source for this set is a man between 18 and 35 years old who had mild COVID-19 (a few samples of this study predate the infection). Cell type and time point are not known.

The genes are TRBV2 and TRBJ2-7; D ambiguous. The germline V and J ends were trimmed by 8 bases and 2 bases, with 7 bases remaining between them. CDR1 and CDR2 from the germline V gene are SNHLY and FYNNEI. This CDR3 contains 11 residues. The CDR3 loop reads CASGFAYEQYF. The CDR3 DNA sequence: TGTGCCAGCGGGTTTGCCTACGAGCAGTACTTC.

This clonotype was seen only a few times. The gene calls are TRBV12-3 or TRBV12-4 and TRBJ2-7, with D possibly being TRBD1 (6 bases). CDR3 length equals 15 residues. V lost 2 bases, J lost 5 bases, and 16 bases lay in between. This CDR3 is CASSLHATGRNEQYV. CDR3 nucleotide sequence: TGTGCCAGCAGTTTACACGCGACAGGTCGGAACGAGCAGTACGTC.

V is TRBV6-5 and J is TRBJ1-1; D not resolved. Trimming cost V 5 bases and J 2 bases, with 9 bases left between them. Germline V gene lookup returns CDR1 MNHEY and CDR2 SVGAGI. This CDR3 has 13 amino acids. The CDR3 bases are TGTGCCAGCAGTGGTACAGCTAACACTGAAGCTTTCTTT. Amino acid sequence: CASSGTANTEAFF.

V is TRBV20-1 and J is TRBJ2-3; possibly TRBD1 for D (6 bases). Trimming stripped 6 bases from V and 3 bases from J, with 16 bases between. The CDR3 contains 14 residues. Germline loops: CDR1 DFQATT, CDR2 SNEGSKA (reference sequence). The chain's CDR3 is CSAQRGRGTDTQYF. DNA for the CDR3: TGCAGTGCCCAAAGGGGCAGGGGTACAGATACGCAGTATTTT.

The chain couples TRBV2 to TRBJ2-7; 11 bases fit TRBD2. The trim removed 7 bases at V and 3 bases at J, leaving 2 bases unmatched. This CDR3 is 13 amino acids long. Germline loops: CDR1 SNHLY, CDR2 FYNNEI. The CDR3 loop is CASTGTSGYEQYF. The CDR3 coding sequence is TGTGCCAGCACGGGGACTAGCGGCTACGAGCAGTACTTC.

The chain links TRBV20-1 to TRBJ1-2; 7 bases are a match to TRBD1. Germline values: CDR1 DFQATT, CDR2 SNEGSKA (reference sequence). CDR3 length equals 17 residues. V dropped 2 bases and J dropped 8; count of bases not matched to a gene: 20. DNA of the CDR3: TGCAGTGCTAGAAAGACAGGGATGTTCCCCAAATTGAGGGGCTACACCTTC. Its translation is CSARKTGMFPKLRGYTF.

This clonotype was recorded a few times. This chain joins TRBV6-1 and TRBJ2-7, with D uncertain. The CDR3 runs 13 residues. The germline V gene has CDR1 MNHNS and CDR2 SASEGT. The V and J ends lost 4 bases and 2 bases respectively, with 9 bases between them. Written as DNA, the CDR3 is TGTGCCAGCAGTGCCCCAGGAGCCTACGAGCAGTACGTC. It yields the protein CASSAPGAYEQYV.

The chain employs TRBV29-1 and TRBJ1-2; 10 nucleotides agree with TRBD1. The CDR3 extends over 15 amino acids. The trim removed 6 bases at V and 7 bases at J, leaving 14 bases unmatched. Germline CDR1 and CDR2: SQVTM and ANQGSEA. The CDR3 nucleotides read TGCAGCGTCGCGCGGACAGGGGGGAGAGGTGGTGGCTACACCTTC. Protein product: CSVARTGGRGGGYTF.